Presented here are 15 T cell receptor beta chains from one specimen sequenced in a study of blood T cells in healthy people across ages. The authors ran a second PCR of roughly 6 to 12 cycles using a sample-barcoded 5' primer and a J-beta primer mix. From the 5' RACE reads, TCRdb called clonotypes with MiXCR, one entry per CDR3 protein. The data show about 650,000 distinct CDR3 sequences, approximately 31% seen once. Sequenced material: blood. The receptor source for this set is an elderly woman in good health.

This chain uses TRBV30 with TRBJ2-5; no clear D gene. The J call is in doubt because the DNA end fits TRBJ2-7 better. The CDR3 loop spans 12 amino acids. Per the germline V gene, CDR1 is GTSNPN and CDR2 is SVGIG (reference sequence). In DNA form, the CDR3 reads TGTGCCGCAACTCGAAGGACCTACGAGCAGTACTTC. Its translation is CAATRRTYEQYF.

The chain couples TRBV11-2 to TRBJ2-5, with D possibly matching TRBD1 (6 bases). The J call may be incorrect, as the DNA end agrees better with TRBJ2-7. From germline, CDR1 is SGHAT and CDR2 FQNNGV. This CDR3 region has 17 residues. The CDR3 DNA reads TGTGCCAGCAGCTTAGGGCCTCCAGGGGTTGCGAACTACGAGCAGTACTTC. Its protein is CASSLGPPGVANYEQYF.

In its sample, this clonotype was seen many times. This chain uses TRBV5-1 with TRBJ1-1, with unresolved D. Trimming took 0 bases from V and 5 from J, leaving 11 bases between them. Germline V gives CDR1 SGHRS, CDR2 YFSETQ. The CDR3 spans 14 residues. For the CDR3, the DNA is TGCGCCAGCAGCTTGGAATCAGGAAGTACTGAAGCTTTCTTT. It translates to CASSLESGSTEAFF.

A few counts support this clonotype. Just one base apart from a much larger clone, this may be a read error. V usage is TRBV30 and J usage is TRBJ2-5; TRBD2 agrees at 10 bases. J was trimmed by 11 bases and V by 0 bases; bases with no gene match: 12. The germline V gene has CDR1 GTSNPN and CDR2 SVGIG (reference sequence). The CDR3 extends over 15 amino acids. CDR3: CAWSVSGGANGEQYF. CDR3 in DNA: TGTGCCTGGAGTGTAAGCGGGGGGGCTAACGGTGAGCAGTACTTC. Full variable domain (outside the CDR3, taken from reference TRBV30 and TRBJ2-5): SQTIHQWPATLVQPVGSPLSLECTVEGTSNPNLYWYRQAAGRGLQLLFYSVGIGQISSEVPQNLSASRPQDRQFILSSKKLLLSDSGFYLCAWSVSGGANGEQYFGPGTRLLVL.

This clonotype showed up many times. This sequence joins TRBV20-1 and TRBJ1-1; 7 bases are shared with TRBD1. The CDR3 loop spans 13 amino acids. The trim removed 6 bases at V and 4 bases at J, leaving 8 bases unmatched. Germline V gene sequence: CDR1 DFQATT, CDR2 SNEGSKA (reference sequence). The CDR3 loop reads CSADFRGTTEAFF. The CDR3 DNA is TGCAGTGCAGATTTCAGGGGGACCACTGAAGCTTTCTTT.

On this clonotype itself: This could be a read error, since a much larger clone is one nucleotide away. The chain combines TRBV27 with TRBJ2-1, with no clear D. The J call is doubtful: the DNA matches TRBJ2-7 better. CDR3 length: 16 amino acids. The germline V gene encodes CDR1 MNHEY and CDR2 SMNVEV (reference sequence). The CDR3 is CASSAEGRRAYNEQYF. The CDR3, as DNA: TGTGCCAGCTCCGCTGAAGGGCGGAGAGCCTACAATGAGCAGTACTTC.

This chain's CDR3 is CASSQYPSGLAGLPSYEQFF. The DNA for the CDR3 is TGTGCCAGCAGCCAATACCCGTCTGGACTAGCGGGGCTACCCTCCTACGAGCAGTTCTTC. The chain joins TRBV3-1 to TRBJ2-7; 12 bases fit TRBD2. The DNA end is more similar to TRBJ2-1, so the J call may be wrong. Germline values: CDR1 LGHDT, CDR2 YNNKEL (reference sequence). CDR3 length: 20 residues.

As to this clonotype: A read error is possible here, since a much larger clone lies one base away. This chain joins TRBV5-1 and TRBJ2-3; D possibly corresponds to TRBD1 (5 bases). The germline V and J ends were trimmed by 5 bases and 3 bases, with 16 bases remaining between them. CDR1 SGHRS and CDR2 YFSETQ come from the germline V gene. This CDR3 is built from 15 residues. CDR3 sequence reads: CASSYKGHGTDTQYF. The CDR3 DNA reads TGCGCCAGCAGTTATAAAGGACACGGGACAGATACGCAGTATTTT.

In its sample, this clonotype was seen many times. J is TRBJ2-5 and V is TRBV7-3; 7 bases are shared with TRBD2. Germline CDR1 and CDR2: SGHTA and FQGTGA. The trim removed 0 bases at V and 1 base at J, leaving 8 bases unmatched. The CDR3 totals 17 residues. CDR3 DNA: TGTGCCAGCAGCTTAACAGGGGCTAGCGGCCGCCAAGAGACCCAGTACTTC. It encodes CASSLTGASGRQETQYF.

Turning to this clonotype: It may be a read error: a sequence one base away is much more abundant. The V call is TRBV6-2 or TRBV6-3, the J call TRBJ2-3; 9 bases align to TRBD2. CDR1 and CDR2 (germline): MNHEY, SVGEGT. The CDR3 is 13 residues long. J was trimmed by 14 bases and V by 6 bases; bases with no gene match: 12. CDR3 in DNA: TGTGCCAGCAGGTATTCCGGGACTAGCTATGGGTATTTT. Residues: CASRYSGTSYGYF.

The count of this clonotype is one. A much bigger clone sits one base away, suggesting this may be a read error. The rearrangement uses TRBV5-1 and TRBJ2-5, with D perhaps matching TRBD1 (6 bases). Per the germline V gene, CDR1 is SGHRS and CDR2 is YFSETQ. The V and J ends lost 5 bases and 4 bases respectively, with 18 bases between them. This CDR3 comprises 15 residues. The CDR3 bases are TGCGCCAGCAGGTGGATCGCTACAGGGATAGAGACCCAGTACTTC. It translates to CASRWIATGIETQYF.

The J gene is TRBJ2-1, the V gene TRBV24-1; tentative D call: TRBD2 (5 bases). Per germline, CDR1 KGHDR and CDR2 SFDVKD. The CDR3 sequence is 12 residues long. With 1 base removed from V and 8 bases from J, the gap between germline ends came to 5 bases. CDR3 in amino acids: CATSDFSDEQFF. The CDR3 DNA sequence: TGTGCCACCAGTGATTTTAGCGATGAGCAGTTCTTC.

The rearrangement uses TRBV20-1 and TRBJ1-5; no firm D call. Looked up from germline, CDR1 is DFQATT and CDR2 is SNEGSKA (reference sequence). Trimming pared 5 bases from V and 5 bases from J, leaving 22 bases between. CDR3 length equals 16 residues. The CDR3 nucleotides are TGCAGTGCTGGGTTCCCTAGATCCCACGTCGATCAGCCCCAGCATTTT. It specifies CSAGFPRSHVDQPQHF.

The chain uses TRBV5-1 and TRBJ2-1, with 9 bases fitting TRBD2. Germline CDR1 SGHRS, CDR2 YFSETQ. J was trimmed by 3 bases and V by 4 bases; bases with no gene match: 14. The length of the CDR3 is 18 residues. The CDR3 nucleotides read TGCGCCAGCAGCAATAAGGGGGCTAGCGGGATTGGCTACAATGAGCAGTTCTTC. Its translation: CASSNKGASGIGYNEQFF.

This clonotype was seen only a few times. This could be a read error, since a much larger clone is one nucleotide away. This rearrangement joins TRBV11-2 to TRBJ2-7; perhaps TRBD2 as D (5 bases). Germline CDR1 reads SGHAT; CDR2 reads FQNNGV. The CDR3 totals 11 residues. CDR3 sequence (DNA): TGTGCCAGTAGCTGGGAGTACGAGCAGTACTTC. Amino acid sequence: CASSWEYEQYF.